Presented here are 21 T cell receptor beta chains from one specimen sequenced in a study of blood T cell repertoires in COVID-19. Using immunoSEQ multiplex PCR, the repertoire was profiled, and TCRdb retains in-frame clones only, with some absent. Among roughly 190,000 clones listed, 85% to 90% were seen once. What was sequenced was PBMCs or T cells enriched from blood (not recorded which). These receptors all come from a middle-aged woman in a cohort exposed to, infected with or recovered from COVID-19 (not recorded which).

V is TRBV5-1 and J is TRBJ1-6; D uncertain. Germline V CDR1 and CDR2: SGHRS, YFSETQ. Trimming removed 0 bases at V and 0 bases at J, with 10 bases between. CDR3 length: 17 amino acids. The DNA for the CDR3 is TGCGCCAGCAGCTTGGAGCAGGCAAGCTCCTATAATTCACCCCTCCACTTT. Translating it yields CASSLEQASSYNSPLHF. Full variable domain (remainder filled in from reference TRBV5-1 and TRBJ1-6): KAGVTQTPRYLIKTRGQQVTLSCSPISGHRSVSWYQQTPGQGLQFLFEYFSETQRNKGNFPGRFSGRQFSNSRSEMNVSTLELGDSALYLCASSLEQASSYNSPLHFGNGTRLTVT.

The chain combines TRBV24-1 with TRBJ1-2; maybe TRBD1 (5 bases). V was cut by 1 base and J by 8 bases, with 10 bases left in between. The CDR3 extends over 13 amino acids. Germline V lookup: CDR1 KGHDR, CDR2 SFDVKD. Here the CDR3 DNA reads TGTGCCACCAGTGATTTCAAGGGACTCGGCTACACCTTC. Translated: CATSDFKGLGYTF.

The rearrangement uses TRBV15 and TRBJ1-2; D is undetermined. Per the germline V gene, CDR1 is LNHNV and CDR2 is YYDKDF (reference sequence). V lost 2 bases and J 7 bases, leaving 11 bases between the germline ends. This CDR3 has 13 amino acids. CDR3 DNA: TGTGCCACCAGCAGACCCGGAGATACTGGCTACACCTTC. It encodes CATSRPGDTGYTF.

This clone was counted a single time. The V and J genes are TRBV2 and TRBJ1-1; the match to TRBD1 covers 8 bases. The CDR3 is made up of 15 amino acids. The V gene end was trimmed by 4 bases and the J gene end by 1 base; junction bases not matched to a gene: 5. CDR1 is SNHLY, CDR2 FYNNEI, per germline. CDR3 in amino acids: CASSGVTGENTEAFF. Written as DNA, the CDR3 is TGTGCCAGCAGTGGGGTGACAGGGGAGAACACTGAAGCTTTCTTT.

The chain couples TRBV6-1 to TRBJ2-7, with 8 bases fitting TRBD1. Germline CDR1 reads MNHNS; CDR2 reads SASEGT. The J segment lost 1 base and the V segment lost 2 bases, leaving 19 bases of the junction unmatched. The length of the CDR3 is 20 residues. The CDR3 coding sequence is TGTGCCAGCAGTGAACCGGGTCGATGGAAAGGACAGGGAGGATCCTACGAGCAGTACTTC. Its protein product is CASSEPGRWKGQGGSYEQYF.

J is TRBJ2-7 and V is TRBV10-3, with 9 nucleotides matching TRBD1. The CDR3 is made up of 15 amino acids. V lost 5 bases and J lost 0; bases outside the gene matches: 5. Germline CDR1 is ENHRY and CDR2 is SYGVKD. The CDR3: CAISSGQGFSYEQYF. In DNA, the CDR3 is TGTGCCATCAGTTCCGGACAGGGGTTCTCCTACGAGCAGTACTTC.

CDR3 sequence: CASGGLADYNEQFF. The CDR3 coding sequence is TGTGCCAGCGGTGGACTAGCGGACTACAATGAGCAGTTCTTC. The gene calls are TRBV5-6 and TRBJ2-1, with 10 nucleotides matching TRBD2. CDR1 is SGHDT, CDR2 YYEEEE, per germline. V dropped 7 bases and J dropped 3; count of bases not matched to a gene: 4. The CDR3 has 14 amino acids.

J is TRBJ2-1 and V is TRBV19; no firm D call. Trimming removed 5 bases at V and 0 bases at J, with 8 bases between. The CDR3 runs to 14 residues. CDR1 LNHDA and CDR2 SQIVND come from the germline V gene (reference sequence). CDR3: CASSQSSSYNEQFF. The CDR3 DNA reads TGTGCCAGTAGTCAATCGAGCTCCTACAATGAGCAGTTCTTC.

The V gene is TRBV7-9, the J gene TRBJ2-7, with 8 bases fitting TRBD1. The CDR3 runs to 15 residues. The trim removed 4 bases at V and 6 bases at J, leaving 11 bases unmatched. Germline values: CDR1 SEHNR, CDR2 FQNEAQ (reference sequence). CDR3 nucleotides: TGTGCCAGCAGCTCCAGCGACAGGGGAATAGGCGAGCAGTACTTC. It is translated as CASSSSDRGIGEQYF.

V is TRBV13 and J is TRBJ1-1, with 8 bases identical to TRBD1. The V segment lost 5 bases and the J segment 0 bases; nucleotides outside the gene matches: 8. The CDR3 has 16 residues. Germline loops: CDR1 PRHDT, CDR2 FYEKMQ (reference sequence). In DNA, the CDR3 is TGTGCCAGCAGCGGCCAGGGACAGGACATGAACACTGAAGCTTTCTTT. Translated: CASSGQGQDMNTEAFF.

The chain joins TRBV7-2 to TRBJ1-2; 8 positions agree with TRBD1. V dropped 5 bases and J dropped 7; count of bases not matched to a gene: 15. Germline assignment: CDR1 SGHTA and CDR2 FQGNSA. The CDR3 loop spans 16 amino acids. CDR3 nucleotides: TGTGCCAGCAGCCACCGCCGTGGACAGGGCCCGGGTGGCTACACCTTC. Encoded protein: CASSHRRGQGPGGYTF.

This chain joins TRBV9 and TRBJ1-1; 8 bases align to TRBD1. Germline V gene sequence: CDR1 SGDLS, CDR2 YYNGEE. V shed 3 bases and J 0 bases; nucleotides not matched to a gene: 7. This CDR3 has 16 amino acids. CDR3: CASSAPGQGVNTEAFF. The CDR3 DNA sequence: TGTGCCAGCAGCGCGCCAGGACAGGGAGTGAACACTGAAGCTTTCTTT.

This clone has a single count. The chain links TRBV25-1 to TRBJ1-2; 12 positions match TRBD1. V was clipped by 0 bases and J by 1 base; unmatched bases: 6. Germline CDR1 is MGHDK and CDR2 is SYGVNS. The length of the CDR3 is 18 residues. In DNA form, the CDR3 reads TGTGCCAGCAGTGAATATAAGGGGACAGGGGGCGGTAACTATGGCTACACCTTC. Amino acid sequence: CASSEYKGTGGGNYGYTF.

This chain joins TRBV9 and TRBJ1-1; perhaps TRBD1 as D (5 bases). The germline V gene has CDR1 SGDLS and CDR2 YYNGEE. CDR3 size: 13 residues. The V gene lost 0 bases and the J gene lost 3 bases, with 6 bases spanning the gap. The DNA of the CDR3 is TGTGCCAGCAGCGTAGTAGGGGACACTGAAGCTTTCTTT. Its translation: CASSVVGDTEAFF.

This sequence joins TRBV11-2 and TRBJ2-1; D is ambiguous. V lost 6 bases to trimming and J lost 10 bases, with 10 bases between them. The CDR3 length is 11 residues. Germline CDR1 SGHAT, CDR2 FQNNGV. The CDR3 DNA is TGTGCCAGCAGTTCTCAGTACGAGCAGTTCTTC. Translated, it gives CASSSQYEQFF.

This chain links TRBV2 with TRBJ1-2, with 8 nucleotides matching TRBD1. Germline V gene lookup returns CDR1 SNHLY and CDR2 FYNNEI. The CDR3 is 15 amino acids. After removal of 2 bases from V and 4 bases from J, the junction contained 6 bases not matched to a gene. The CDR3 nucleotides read TGTGCCAGCAGTGAATTCAGGGGGCAGGGCTATGGCTACACCTTC. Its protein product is CASSEFRGQGYGYTF.

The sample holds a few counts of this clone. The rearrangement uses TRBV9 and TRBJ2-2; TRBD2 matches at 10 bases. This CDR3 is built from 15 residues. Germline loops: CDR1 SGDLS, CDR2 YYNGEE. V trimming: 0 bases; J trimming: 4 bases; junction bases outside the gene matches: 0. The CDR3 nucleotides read TGTGCCAGCAGCGTAGGGACTAGCGGCACCGGGGAGCTGTTTTTT. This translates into CASSVGTSGTGELFF.

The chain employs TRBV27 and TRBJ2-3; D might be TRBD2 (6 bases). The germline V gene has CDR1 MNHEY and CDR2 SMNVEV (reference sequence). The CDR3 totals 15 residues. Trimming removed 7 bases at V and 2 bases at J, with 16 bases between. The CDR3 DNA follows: TGTGCCAGCAATTGGGGGACTTCCAACACAGATACGCAGTATTTT. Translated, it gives CASNWGTSNTDTQYF.

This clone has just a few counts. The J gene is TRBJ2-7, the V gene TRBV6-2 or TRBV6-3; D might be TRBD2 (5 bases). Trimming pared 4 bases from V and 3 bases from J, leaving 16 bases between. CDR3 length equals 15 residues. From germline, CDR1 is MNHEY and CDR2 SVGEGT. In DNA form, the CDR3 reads TGTGCCAGCAGTTCCGACTATTCAAAGGACTACGAGCAGTACTTC. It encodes CASSSDYSKDYEQYF.

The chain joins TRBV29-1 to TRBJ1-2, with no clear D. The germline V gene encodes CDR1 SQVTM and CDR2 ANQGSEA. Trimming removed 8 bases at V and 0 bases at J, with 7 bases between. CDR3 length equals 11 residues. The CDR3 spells CSILTNYGYTF. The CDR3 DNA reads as TGCAGCATCCTTACTAACTATGGCTACACCTTC. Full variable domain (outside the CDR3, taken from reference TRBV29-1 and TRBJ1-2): SAVISQKPSRDICQRGTSLTIQCQVDSQVTMMFWYRQQPGQSLTLIATANQGSEATYESGFVIDKFPISRPNLTFSTLTVSNMSPEDSSIYLCSILTNYGYTFGSGTRLTVV.

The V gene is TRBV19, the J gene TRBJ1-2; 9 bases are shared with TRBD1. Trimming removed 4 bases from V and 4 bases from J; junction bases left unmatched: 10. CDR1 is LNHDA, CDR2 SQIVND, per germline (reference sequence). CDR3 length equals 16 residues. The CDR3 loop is CASSTGWDRVTYGYTF. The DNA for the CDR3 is TGTGCCAGTAGTACCGGATGGGACAGGGTGACCTATGGCTACACCTTC.